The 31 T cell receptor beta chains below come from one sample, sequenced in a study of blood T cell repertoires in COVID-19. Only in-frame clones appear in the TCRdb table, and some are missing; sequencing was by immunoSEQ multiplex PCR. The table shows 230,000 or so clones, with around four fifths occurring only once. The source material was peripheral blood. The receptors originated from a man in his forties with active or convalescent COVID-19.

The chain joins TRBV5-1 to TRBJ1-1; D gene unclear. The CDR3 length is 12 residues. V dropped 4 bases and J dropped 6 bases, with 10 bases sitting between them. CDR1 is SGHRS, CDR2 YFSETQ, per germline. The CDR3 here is CASSPDSPEAFF. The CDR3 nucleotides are TGCGCCAGCAGCCCGGACTCTCCTGAAGCTTTCTTT.

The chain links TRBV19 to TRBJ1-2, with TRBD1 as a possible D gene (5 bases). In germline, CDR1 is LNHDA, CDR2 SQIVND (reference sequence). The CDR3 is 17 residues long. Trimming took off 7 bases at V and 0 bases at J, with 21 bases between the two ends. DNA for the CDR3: TGTGCCAGTAACTTCCACCCCAGACAGAGAGCTAACTATGGCTACACCTTC. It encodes CASNFHPRQRANYGYTF.

In nucleotides, the CDR3 is TGTGCCAGCTCCCGTAATAGCGGGGACAATGAGCAGTTCTTC. Encoded protein: CASSRNSGDNEQFF. The rearrangement joins TRBV18 to TRBJ2-1, with TRBD2 matching over 8 bases. V shed 6 bases and J 5 bases; nucleotides not matched to a gene: 6. Germline CDR1 reads KGHSH; CDR2 reads LQKENI. The CDR3 has 14 residues.

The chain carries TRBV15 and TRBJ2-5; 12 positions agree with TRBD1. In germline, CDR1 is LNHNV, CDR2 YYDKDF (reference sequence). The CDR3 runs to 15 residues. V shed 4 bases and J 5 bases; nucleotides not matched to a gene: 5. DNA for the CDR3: TGTGCCACCAGCAAAGGGGACAGGGGGCGGGAGACCCAGTACTTC. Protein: CATSKGDRGRETQYF. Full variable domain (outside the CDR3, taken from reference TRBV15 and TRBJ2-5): DAMVIQNPRYQVTQFGKPVTLSCSQTLNHNVMYWYQQKSSQAPKLLFHYYDKDFNNEADTPDNFQSRRPNTSFCFLDIRSPGLGDTAMYLCATSKGDRGRETQYFGPGTRLLVL.

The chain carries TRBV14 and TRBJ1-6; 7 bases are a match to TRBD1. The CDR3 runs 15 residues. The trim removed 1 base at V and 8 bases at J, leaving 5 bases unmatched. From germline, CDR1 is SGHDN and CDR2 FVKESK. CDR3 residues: CASSQVAGQHSPLHF. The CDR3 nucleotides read TGTGCCAGCAGCCAAGTGGCGGGACAGCATTCACCCCTCCACTTT.

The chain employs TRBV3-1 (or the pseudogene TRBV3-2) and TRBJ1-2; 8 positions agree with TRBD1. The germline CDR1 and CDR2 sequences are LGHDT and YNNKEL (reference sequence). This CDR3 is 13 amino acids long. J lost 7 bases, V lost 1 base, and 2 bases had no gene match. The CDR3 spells CASSQVTGGGYTF. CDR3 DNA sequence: TGTGCCAGCAGCCAAGTTACAGGGGGTGGCTACACCTTC.

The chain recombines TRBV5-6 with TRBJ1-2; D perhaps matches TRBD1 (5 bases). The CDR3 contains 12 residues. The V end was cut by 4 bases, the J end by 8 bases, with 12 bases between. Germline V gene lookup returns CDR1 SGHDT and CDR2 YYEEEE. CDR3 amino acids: CASSRGGLGYTF. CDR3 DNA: TGTGCCAGCAGCCGCGGGGGACTAGGCTACACCTTC. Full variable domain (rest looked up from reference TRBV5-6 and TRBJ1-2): DAGVTQSPTHLIKTRGQQVTLRCSPKSGHDTVSWYQQALGQGPQFIFQYYEEEERQRGNFPDRFSGHQFPNYSSELNVNALLLGDSALYLCASSRGGLGYTFGSGTRLTVV.

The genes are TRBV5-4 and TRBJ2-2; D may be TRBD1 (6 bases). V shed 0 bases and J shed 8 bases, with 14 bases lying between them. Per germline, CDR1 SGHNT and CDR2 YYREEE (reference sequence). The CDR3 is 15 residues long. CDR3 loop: CASSLDTGPRGELFF. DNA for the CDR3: TGTGCCAGCAGCTTGGATACAGGGCCGAGGGGGGAGCTGTTTTTT.

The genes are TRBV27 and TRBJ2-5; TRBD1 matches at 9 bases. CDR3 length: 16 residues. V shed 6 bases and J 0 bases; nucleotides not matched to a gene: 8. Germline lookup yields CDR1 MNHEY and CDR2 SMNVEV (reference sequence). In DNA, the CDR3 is TGTGCCAGCAGATTAACCGGGACAGGGAACCAAGAGACCCAGTACTTC. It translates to CASRLTGTGNQETQYF.

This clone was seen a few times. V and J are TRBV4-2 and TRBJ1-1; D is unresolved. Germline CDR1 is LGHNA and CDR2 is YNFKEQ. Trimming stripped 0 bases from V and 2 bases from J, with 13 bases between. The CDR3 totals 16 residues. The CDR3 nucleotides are TGTGCCAGCAGCCAAGAACCTTCGTGGCCCAACACTGAAGCTTTCTTT. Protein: CASSQEPSWPNTEAFF.

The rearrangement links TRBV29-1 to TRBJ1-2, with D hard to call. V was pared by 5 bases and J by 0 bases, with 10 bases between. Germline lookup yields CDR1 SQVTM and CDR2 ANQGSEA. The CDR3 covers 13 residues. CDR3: CSVSASTNYGYTF. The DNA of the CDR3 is TGCAGCGTTAGTGCGTCGACTAACTATGGCTACACCTTC.

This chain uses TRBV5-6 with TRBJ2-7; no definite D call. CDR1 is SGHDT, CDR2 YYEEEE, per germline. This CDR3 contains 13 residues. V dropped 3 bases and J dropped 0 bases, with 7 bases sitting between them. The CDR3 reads CASSYVLSYEQYF. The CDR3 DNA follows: TGTGCCAGCAGCTATGTTCTCTCCTACGAGCAGTACTTC.

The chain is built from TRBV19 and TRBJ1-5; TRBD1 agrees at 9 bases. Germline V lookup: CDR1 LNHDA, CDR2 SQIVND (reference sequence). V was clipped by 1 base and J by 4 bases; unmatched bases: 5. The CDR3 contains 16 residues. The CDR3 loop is CASSIVGTGMNQPQHF. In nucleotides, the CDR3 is TGTGCCAGTAGTATAGTGGGGACAGGGATGAATCAGCCCCAGCATTTT.

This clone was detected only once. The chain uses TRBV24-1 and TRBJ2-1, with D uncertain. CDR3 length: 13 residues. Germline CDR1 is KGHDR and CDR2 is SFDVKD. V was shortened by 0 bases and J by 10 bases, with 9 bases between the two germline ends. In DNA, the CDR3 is TGTGCCACCAGTGATTTGGAGGTCCGAGAGCAGTTCTTC. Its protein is CATSDLEVREQFF.

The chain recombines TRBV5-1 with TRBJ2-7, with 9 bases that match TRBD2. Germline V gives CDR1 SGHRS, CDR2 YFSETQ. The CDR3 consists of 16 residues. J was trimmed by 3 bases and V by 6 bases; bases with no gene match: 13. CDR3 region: CASNPGGAGGGYEQYF. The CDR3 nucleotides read TGCGCCAGCAACCCCGGAGGAGCGGGAGGAGGCTACGAGCAGTACTTC.

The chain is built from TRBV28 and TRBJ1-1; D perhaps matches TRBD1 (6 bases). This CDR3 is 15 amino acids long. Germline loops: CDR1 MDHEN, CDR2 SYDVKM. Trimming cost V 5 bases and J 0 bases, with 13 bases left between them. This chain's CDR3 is CASSTLQGMNTEAFF. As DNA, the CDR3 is TGTGCCAGCAGTACCCTTCAGGGGATGAACACTGAAGCTTTCTTT.

The CDR3 loop reads CASSFNSGGAGETQYF. The CDR3 DNA follows: TGTGCCAGCAGCTTCAATAGCGGGGGGGCCGGGGAGACCCAGTACTTC. The chain employs TRBV7-2 and TRBJ2-5; TRBD2 aligns across 11 bases. Germline assignment: CDR1 SGHTA and CDR2 FQGNSA. The CDR3 totals 16 residues. With 3 bases clipped from V and 5 bases from J, the junction kept 8 bases outside the gene matches.

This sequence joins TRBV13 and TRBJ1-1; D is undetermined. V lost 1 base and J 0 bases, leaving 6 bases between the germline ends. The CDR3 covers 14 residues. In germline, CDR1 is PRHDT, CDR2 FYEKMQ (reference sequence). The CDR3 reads CASSLDLMNTEAFF. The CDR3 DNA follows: TGTGCCAGCAGCTTAGATCTTATGAACACTGAAGCTTTCTTT.

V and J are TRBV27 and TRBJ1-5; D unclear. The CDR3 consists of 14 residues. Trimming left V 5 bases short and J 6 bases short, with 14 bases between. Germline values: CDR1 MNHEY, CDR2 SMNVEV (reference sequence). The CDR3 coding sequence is TGTGCCAGCAGTAGCAATGATTGGGCTCAGCCCCAGCATTTT. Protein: CASSSNDWAQPQHF.

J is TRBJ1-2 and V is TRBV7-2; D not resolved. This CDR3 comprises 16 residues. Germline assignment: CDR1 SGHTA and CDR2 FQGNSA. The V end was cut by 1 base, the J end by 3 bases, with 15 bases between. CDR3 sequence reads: CASSLGQRTSDYGYTF. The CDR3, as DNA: TGTGCCAGCAGCTTAGGGCAACGTACGTCTGACTATGGCTACACCTTC.

DNA for the CDR3: TGTGCCAGCAGCTTAACGGACAGCTTGTACGGGGAGCTGTTTTTT. Translation: CASSLTDSLYGELFF. The genes are TRBV7-9 and TRBJ2-2, with D possibly matching TRBD1 (6 bases). Trimming took 2 bases from V and 7 from J, leaving 14 bases between them. Germline loops: CDR1 SEHNR, CDR2 FQNEAQ (reference sequence). The CDR3 length is 15 residues.

The CDR3 sequence: CASGHPTGFYGYTF. CDR3 sequence (DNA): TGCGCCAGCGGACACCCCACAGGGTTCTATGGCTACACCTTC. This sequence joins TRBV5-1 and TRBJ1-2; perhaps TRBD1 as D (6 bases). The CDR3 spans 14 residues. In germline, CDR1 is SGHRS, CDR2 YFSETQ. V was shortened by 7 bases and J by 4 bases, with 17 bases between the two germline ends.

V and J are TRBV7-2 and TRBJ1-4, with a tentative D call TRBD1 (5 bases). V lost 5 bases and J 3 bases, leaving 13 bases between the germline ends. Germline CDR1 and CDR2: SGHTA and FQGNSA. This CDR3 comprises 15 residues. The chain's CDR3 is CASSRRDSSNEKLFF. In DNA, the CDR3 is TGTGCCAGCAGCAGGAGGGACTCATCTAATGAAAAACTGTTTTTT. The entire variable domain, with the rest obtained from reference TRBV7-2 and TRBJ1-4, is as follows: GAGVSQSPSNKVTEKGKDVELRCDPISGHTALYWYRQSLGQGLEFLIYFQGNSAPDKSGLPSDRFSAERTGGSVSTLTIQRTQQEDSAVYLCASSRRDSSNEKLFFGSGTQLSVL.

Written as DNA, the CDR3 is TGTGCCAGCAGCGTAGCGGAGGGGGGGGAGACCCAGTACTTC. This translates into CASSVAEGGETQYF. This chain links TRBV9 with TRBJ2-5; D is perhaps TRBD2 (7 bases). This CDR3 spans 14 amino acids. In germline, CDR1 is SGDLS, CDR2 YYNGEE. Trimming left V 0 bases short and J 5 bases short, with 11 bases between.

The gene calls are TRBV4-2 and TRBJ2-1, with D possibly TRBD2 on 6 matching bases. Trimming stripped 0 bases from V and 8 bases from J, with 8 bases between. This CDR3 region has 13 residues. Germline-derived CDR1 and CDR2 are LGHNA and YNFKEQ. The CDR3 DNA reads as TGTGCCAGCAGCCAAGATCGGGGGTATGAGCAGTTCTTC. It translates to CASSQDRGYEQFF.

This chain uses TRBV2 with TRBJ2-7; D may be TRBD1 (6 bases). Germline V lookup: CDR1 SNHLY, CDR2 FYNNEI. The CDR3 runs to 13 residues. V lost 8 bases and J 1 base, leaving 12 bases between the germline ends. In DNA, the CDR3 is TGTGCCAGCTCGAGGGACATTTCCTACGAGCAGTACTTC. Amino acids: CASSRDISYEQYF.

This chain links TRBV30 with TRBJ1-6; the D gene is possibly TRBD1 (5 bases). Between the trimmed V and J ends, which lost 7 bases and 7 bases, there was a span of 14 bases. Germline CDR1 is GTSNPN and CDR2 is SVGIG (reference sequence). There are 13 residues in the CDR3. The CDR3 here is CASQGVENSPLHF. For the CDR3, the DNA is TGTGCCTCCCAGGGTGTAGAGAATTCACCCCTCCACTTT.

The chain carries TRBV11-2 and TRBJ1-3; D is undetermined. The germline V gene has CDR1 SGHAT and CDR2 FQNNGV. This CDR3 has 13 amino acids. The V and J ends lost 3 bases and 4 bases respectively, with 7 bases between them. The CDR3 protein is CASSFYSGNTIYF. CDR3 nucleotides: TGTGCCAGCAGCTTTTACAGCGGAAACACCATATATTTT.

The CDR3 DNA reads as TGTGCCAGCAGCAAAGCGCGGAGAGGGTCTTTCAAGGAGACCCAGTACTTC. Translated, it gives CASSKARRGSFKETQYF. The chain joins TRBV21-1 to TRBJ2-5; the table calls TRBD2, which could not be checked here. TRBV21-1 is described as a pseudogene. The CDR3 covers 17 residues.

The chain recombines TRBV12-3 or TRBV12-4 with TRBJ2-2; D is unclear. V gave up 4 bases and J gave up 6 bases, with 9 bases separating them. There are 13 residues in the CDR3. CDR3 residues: CASSSRVAGELFF. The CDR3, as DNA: TGTGCCAGCAGTTCTCGAGTAGCCGGGGAGCTGTTTTTT.

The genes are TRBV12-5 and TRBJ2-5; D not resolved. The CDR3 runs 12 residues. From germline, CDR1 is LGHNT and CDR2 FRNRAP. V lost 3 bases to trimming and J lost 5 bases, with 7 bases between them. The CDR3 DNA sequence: TGTGCTAGTGGTTTAGAAGAGGAGACCCAGTACTTC. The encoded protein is CASGLEEETQYF.